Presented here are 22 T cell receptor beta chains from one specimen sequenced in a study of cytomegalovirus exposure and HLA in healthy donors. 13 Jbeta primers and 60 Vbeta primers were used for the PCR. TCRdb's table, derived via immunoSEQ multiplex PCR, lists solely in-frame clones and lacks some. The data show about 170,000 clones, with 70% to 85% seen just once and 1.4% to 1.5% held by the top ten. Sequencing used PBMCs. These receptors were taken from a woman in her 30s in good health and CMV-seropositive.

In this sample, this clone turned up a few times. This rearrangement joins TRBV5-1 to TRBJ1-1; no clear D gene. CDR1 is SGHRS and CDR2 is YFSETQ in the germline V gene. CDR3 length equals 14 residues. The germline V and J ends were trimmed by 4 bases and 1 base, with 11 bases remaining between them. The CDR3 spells CASSPTAGNTEAFF. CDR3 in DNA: TGCGCCAGCAGCCCAACCGCAGGGAACACTGAAGCTTTCTTT.

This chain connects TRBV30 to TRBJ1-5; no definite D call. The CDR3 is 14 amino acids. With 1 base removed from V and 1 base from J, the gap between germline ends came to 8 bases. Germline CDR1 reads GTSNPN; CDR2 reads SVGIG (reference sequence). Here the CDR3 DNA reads TGTGCCTGGAGTGAACAGCCCAGCAATCAGCCCCAGCATTTT. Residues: CAWSEQPSNQPQHF.

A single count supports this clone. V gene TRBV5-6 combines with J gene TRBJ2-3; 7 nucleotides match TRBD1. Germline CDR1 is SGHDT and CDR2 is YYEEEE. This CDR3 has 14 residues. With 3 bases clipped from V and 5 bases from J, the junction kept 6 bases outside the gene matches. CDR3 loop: CASSSDRAGDTQYF. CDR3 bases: TGTGCCAGCAGCTCCGACAGGGCGGGAGATACGCAGTATTTT.

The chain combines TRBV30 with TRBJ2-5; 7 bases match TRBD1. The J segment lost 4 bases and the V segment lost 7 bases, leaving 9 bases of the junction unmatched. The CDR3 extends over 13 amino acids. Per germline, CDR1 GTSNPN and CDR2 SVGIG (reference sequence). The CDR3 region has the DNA TGTGCCTACTCAGGGGGATCCGGAGAGACCCAGTACTTC. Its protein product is CAYSGGSGETQYF. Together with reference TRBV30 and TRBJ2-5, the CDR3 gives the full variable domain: SQTIHQWPATLVQPVGSPLSLECTVEGTSNPNLYWYRQAAGRGLQLLFYSVGIGQISSEVPQNLSASRPQDRQFILSSKKLLLSDSGFYLCAYSGGSGETQYFGPGTRLLVL.

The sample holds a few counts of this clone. Written as DNA, the CDR3 is TGCGCCAGCAGCTTGGGGGGGGTGAACACTGAAGCTTTCTTT. Its protein product is CASSLGGVNTEAFF. V gene TRBV5-1 combines with J gene TRBJ1-1; D possibly corresponds to TRBD1 (5 bases). Between the trimmed V and J ends, which lost 0 bases and 0 bases, there was a span of 6 bases. Germline CDR1 and CDR2: SGHRS and YFSETQ. This CDR3 has 14 amino acids.

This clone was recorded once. DNA for the CDR3: TGTGCCAGCAGCTTAGTGACAGGGTCAGATACGCAGTATTTT. Translation: CASSLVTGSDTQYF. This sequence joins TRBV5-8 and TRBJ2-3; 7 bases line up with TRBD1. Germline V gene data show CDR1 as SGHTS and CDR2 as YDEGEE. With V trimmed by 2 bases and J by 4 bases, 4 bases remained unmatched. CDR3 length: 14 amino acids.

CDR3 bases: TGTGCCAGCAGCTTAAGGGCGGGAGGGGGAGCCGGGGAGCTGTTTTTT. Protein: CASSLRAGGGAGELFF. This sequence joins TRBV7-2 and TRBJ2-2, with 9 bases identical to TRBD2. Germline V gene data show CDR1 as SGHTA and CDR2 as FQGNSA. V was pared by 2 bases and J by 6 bases, with 7 bases of the junction left unmatched. This CDR3 comprises 16 residues. The entire variable domain, with the rest obtained from reference TRBV7-2 and TRBJ2-2, is as follows: GAGVSQSPSNKVTEKGKDVELRCDPISGHTALYWYRQSLGQGLEFLIYFQGNSAPDKSGLPSDRFSAERTGGSVSTLTIQRTQQEDSAVYLCASSLRAGGGAGELFFGEGSRLTVL.

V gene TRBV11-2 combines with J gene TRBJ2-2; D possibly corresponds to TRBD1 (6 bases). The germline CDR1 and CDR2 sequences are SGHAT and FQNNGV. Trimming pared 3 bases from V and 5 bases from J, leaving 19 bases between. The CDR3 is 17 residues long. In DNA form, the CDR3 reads TGTGCCAGCAGCTTTAACAGGGCCCGGACTGTTACCGGGGAGCTGTTTTTT. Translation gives CASSFNRARTVTGELFF.

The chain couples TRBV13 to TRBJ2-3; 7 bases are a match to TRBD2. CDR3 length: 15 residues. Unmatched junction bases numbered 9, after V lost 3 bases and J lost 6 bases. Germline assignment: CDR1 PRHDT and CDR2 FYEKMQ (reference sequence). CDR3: CASSFSPGGPDTQYF. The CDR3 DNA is TGTGCCAGCAGCTTCTCTCCGGGGGGACCCGATACGCAGTATTTT. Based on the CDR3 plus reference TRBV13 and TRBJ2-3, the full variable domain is AAGVIQSPRHLIKEKRETATLKCYPIPRHDTVYWYQQGPGQDPQFLISFYEKMQSDKGSIPDRFSAQQFSDYHSELNMSSLELGDSALYFCASSFSPGGPDTQYFGPGTRLTVL.

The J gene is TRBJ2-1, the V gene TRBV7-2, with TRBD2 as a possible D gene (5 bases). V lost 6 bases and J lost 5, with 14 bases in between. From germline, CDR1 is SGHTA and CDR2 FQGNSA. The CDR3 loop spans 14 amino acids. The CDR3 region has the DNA TGTGCCAGCAGTTCCCCTGGGAGAAACAATGAGCAGTTCTTC. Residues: CASSSPGRNNEQFF.

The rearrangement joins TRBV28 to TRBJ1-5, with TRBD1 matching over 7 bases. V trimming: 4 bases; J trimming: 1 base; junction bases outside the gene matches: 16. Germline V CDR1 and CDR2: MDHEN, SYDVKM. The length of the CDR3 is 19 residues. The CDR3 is CASSSGDSSVLRSNQPQHF. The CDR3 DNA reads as TGTGCCAGCAGTTCCGGGGACAGCAGCGTGCTTCGAAGCAATCAGCCCCAGCATTTT.

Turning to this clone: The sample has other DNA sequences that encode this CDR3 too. CDR3 DNA: TGTGCCAGCAGCGTAGGAGCGGGACTCTCCTACGAGCAGTACTTC. Its translation: CASSVGAGLSYEQYF. This chain uses TRBV9 with TRBJ2-7; TRBD2 matches at 7 bases. Germline lookup yields CDR1 SGDLS and CDR2 YYNGEE. Germline trimming cut 0 bases from V and 0 bases from J; bases unmatched to any gene: 3. The CDR3 is 15 amino acids. Full variable domain (outside the CDR3, taken from reference TRBV9 and TRBJ2-7): DSGVTQTPKHLITATGQRVTLRCSPRSGDLSVYWYQQSLDQGLQFLIQYYNGEERAKGNILERFSAQQFPDLHSELNLSSLELGDSALYFCASSVGAGLSYEQYFGPGTRLTVT.

The CDR3 coding sequence is TGTGCCAGCAGCTTTCTAGCGGGGTCAGGCACAGATACGCAGTATTTT. Protein sequence: CASSFLAGSGTDTQYF. The rearrangement uses TRBV11-2 and TRBJ2-3, with 9 nucleotides matching TRBD2. This CDR3 comprises 16 residues. CDR1 SGHAT and CDR2 FQNNGV come from the germline V gene. Trimming took 3 bases from V and 1 from J; bases not matched to a gene: 5.

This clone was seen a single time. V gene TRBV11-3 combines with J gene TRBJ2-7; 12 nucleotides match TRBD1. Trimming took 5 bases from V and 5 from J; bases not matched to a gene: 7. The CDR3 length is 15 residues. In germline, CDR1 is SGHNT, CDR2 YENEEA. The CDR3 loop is CASSRDGTGGDEQYF. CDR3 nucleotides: TGTGCCAGCAGCCGTGACGGGACAGGGGGCGACGAGCAGTACTTC.

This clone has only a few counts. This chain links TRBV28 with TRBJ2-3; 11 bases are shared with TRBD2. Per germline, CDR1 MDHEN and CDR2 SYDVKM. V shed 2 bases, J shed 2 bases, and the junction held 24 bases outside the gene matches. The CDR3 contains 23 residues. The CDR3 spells CASSLTRTTSGSWLLGPTDTQYF. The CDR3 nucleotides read TGTGCCAGCAGTTTAACCAGAACAACTAGCGGGAGTTGGTTATTGGGGCCCACAGATACGCAGTATTTT. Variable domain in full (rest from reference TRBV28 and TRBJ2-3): DVKVTQSSRYLVKRTGEKVFLECVQDMDHENMFWYRQDPGLGLRLIYFSYDVKMKEKGDIPEGYSVSREKKERFSLILESASTNQTSMYLCASSLTRTTSGSWLLGPTDTQYFGPGTRLTVL.

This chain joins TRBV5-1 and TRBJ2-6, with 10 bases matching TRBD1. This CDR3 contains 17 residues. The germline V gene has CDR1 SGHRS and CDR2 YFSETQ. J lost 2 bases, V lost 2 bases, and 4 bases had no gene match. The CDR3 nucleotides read TGCGCCAGCAGCTTCGGACAGGGGGTAGCTGGGGCCAACGTCCTGACTTTC. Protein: CASSFGQGVAGANVLTF.

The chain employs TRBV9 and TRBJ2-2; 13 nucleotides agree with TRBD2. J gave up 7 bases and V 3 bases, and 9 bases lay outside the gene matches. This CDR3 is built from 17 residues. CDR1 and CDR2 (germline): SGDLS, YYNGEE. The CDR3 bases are TGTGCCAGCAGCGCAGGACTAGCGGGAGATCGGATCGGGGAGCTGTTTTTT. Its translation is CASSAGLAGDRIGELFF.

The CDR3: CASSLDRGVGGYTF. The CDR3 DNA reads as TGTGCCAGCAGCTTAGATCGAGGAGTCGGTGGCTACACCTTC. The genes are TRBV11-2 and TRBJ1-2; D call uncertain. Germline CDR1 and CDR2: SGHAT and FQNNGV. This CDR3 has 14 residues. The ends were cut back, 0 bases at V and 7 bases at J, with 12 bases in the middle.

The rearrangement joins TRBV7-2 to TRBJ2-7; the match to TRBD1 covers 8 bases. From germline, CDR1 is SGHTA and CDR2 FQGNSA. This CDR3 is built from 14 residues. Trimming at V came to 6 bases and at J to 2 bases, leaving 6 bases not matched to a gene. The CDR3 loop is CASSSSGGPYEQYF. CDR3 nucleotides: TGTGCCAGCAGTTCATCAGGGGGCCCCTACGAGCAGTACTTC.

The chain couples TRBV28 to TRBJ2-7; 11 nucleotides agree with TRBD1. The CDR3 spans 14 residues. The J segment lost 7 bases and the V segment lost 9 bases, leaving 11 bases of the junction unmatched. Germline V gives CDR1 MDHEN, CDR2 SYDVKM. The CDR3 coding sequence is TGTGCCAGTCAGGGACAGGGGGATTCCGTGGAGCAGTACTTC. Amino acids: CASQGQGDSVEQYF.

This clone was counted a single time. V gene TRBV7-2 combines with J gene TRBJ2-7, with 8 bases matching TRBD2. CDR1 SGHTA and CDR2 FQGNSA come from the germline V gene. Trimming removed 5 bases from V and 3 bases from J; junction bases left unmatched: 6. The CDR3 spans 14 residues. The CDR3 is CASSISGDVYEQYF. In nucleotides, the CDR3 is TGTGCCAGCAGCATTAGCGGGGACGTCTACGAGCAGTACTTC.

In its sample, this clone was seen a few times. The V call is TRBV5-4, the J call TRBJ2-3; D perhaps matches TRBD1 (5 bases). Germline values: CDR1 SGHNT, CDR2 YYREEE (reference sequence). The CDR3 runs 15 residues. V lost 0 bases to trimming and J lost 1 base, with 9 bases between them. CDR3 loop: CASSLEIGGTDTQYF. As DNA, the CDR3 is TGTGCCAGCAGCTTGGAAATAGGGGGCACAGATACGCAGTATTTT. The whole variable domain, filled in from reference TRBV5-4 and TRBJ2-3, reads ETGVTQSPTHLIKTRGQQVTLRCSSQSGHNTVSWYQQALGQGPQFIFQYYREEENGRGNFPPRFSGLQFPNYSSELNVNALELDDSALYLCASSLEIGGTDTQYFGPGTRLTVL.